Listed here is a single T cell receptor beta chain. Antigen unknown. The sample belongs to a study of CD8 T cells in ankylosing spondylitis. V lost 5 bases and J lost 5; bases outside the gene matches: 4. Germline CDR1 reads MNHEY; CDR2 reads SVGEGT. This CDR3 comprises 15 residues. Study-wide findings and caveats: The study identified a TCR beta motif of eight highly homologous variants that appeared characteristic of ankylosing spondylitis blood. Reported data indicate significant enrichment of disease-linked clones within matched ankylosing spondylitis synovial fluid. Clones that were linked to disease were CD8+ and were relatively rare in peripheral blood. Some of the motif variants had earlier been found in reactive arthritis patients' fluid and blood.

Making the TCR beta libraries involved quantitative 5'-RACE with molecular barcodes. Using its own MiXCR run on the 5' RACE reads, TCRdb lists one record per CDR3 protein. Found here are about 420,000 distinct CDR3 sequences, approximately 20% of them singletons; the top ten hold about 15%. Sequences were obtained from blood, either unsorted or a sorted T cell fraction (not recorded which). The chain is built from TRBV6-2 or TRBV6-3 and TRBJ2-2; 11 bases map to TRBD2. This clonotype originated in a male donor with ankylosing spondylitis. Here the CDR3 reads CASSTWTSGTGELFF. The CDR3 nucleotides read TGTGCCAGCAGTACTTGGACTAGCGGGACCGGGGAGCTGTTTTTT.